Below are 14 T cell receptor beta chains sequenced from a single sample in a study of PD-L1 blockade in urothelial cancer. This table comes from immunoSEQ multiplex PCR, and its TCRdb copy is limited to in-frame clones, with some not included. The sample includes approximately 65,000 clones, around nine tenths of them seen just once. The source was PBMCs, collected around atezolizumab (anti-PD-L1) treatment. Every receptor here comes from a man aged 55 to 70 with urothelial cancer.

The chain employs TRBV28 and TRBJ1-1; the match to TRBD1 covers 8 bases. Looked up from germline, CDR1 is MDHEN and CDR2 is SYDVKM. This CDR3 has 13 amino acids. V shed 6 bases, J shed 4 bases, and the junction held 4 bases outside the gene matches. The CDR3 sequence: CASRGRGPTEAFF. Here the CDR3 DNA reads TGTGCCAGCAGAGGCAGGGGGCCCACTGAAGCTTTCTTT. The whole variable domain, remainder taken from reference TRBV28 and TRBJ1-1, is DVKVTQSSRYLVKRTGEKVFLECVQDMDHENMFWYRQDPGLGLRLIYFSYDVKMKEKGDIPEGYSVSREKKERFSLILESASTNQTSMYLCASRGRGPTEAFFGQGTRLTVV.

This chain uses TRBV6-1 with TRBJ2-7, with TRBD2 matching over 14 bases. V lost 4 bases, J lost 5 bases, and 4 bases stayed unmatched. Germline CDR1 reads MNHNS; CDR2 reads SASEGT. The CDR3 sequence is 15 residues long. The CDR3 loop is CASSGGLAGVDEQYF. Here the CDR3 DNA reads TGTGCCAGCAGTGGGGGACTAGCGGGAGTAGACGAGCAGTACTTC.

The rearrangement uses TRBV18 and TRBJ1-6, with D possibly being TRBD1 (5 bases). Germline CDR1 is KGHSH and CDR2 is LQKENI. Trimming removed 3 bases from V and 4 bases from J, with 19 bases in between. This CDR3 contains 18 residues. The CDR3 DNA is TGTGCCAGCTCACCTTCGATCGTAAGGGGATCTTATAATTCACCCCTCCACTTT. Translating it yields CASSPSIVRGSYNSPLHF. Full variable domain (rest looked up from reference TRBV18 and TRBJ1-6): NAGVMQNPRHLVRRRGQEARLRCSPMKGHSHVYWYRQLPEEGLKFMVYLQKENIIDESGMPKERFSAEFPKEGPSILRIQQVVRGDSAAYFCASSPSIVRGSYNSPLHFGNGTRLTVT.

This clone has just one count. The chain uses TRBV5-1 and TRBJ1-1, with TRBD1 matching 7 bases. Germline loops: CDR1 SGHRS, CDR2 YFSETQ. The CDR3 runs to 15 residues. V lost 2 bases to trimming and J lost 0 bases; unmatched junction nucleotides: 4. Here the CDR3 DNA reads TGCGCCAGCAGCTTAAACACAGGGGTGAACACTGAAGCTTTCTTT. Translated, it gives CASSLNTGVNTEAFF.

The rearrangement uses TRBV13 and TRBJ2-7, with D hard to call. V was trimmed by 0 bases and J by 2 bases, leaving 5 bases between them. The germline V gene has CDR1 PRHDT and CDR2 FYEKMQ (reference sequence). The CDR3 spans 13 residues. The CDR3 loop is CASSLGYTYEQYF. The CDR3 coding sequence is TGTGCCAGCAGCTTAGGTTACACCTACGAGCAGTACTTC.

The V gene is TRBV19, the J gene TRBJ2-3, with D possibly being TRBD2 (6 bases). The germline V gene encodes CDR1 LNHDA and CDR2 SQIVND (reference sequence). V lost 4 bases, J lost 6 bases, and 14 bases lay in between. This CDR3 is built from 14 residues. CDR3 residues: CASSRGTQTDTQYF. CDR3 nucleotide sequence: TGTGCCAGTAGTAGGGGGACTCAGACTGATACGCAGTATTTT.

This clone occurred once. The chain couples TRBV10-1 to TRBJ1-1, with D maybe TRBD1 (6 bases). CDR3 size: 14 residues. The germline V gene has CDR1 WNHNN and CDR2 SYGVQD (reference sequence). The V gene lost 2 bases and the J gene lost 5 bases, with 12 bases spanning the gap. DNA of the CDR3: TGCGCCAGCAGTGAGGACAGGAAGGGAACTGAAGCTTTCTTT. This encodes CASSEDRKGTEAFF.

V is TRBV28 and J is TRBJ2-2, with D unclear. This CDR3 is built from 17 residues. The V end was cut by 3 bases, the J end by 1 base, with 15 bases between. Per germline, CDR1 MDHEN and CDR2 SYDVKM. The CDR3 DNA is TGTGCCAGCAGTTTCTTAGTTCACTCCGGGAACACCGGGGAGCTGTTTTTT. It translates to CASSFLVHSGNTGELFF.

The chain combines TRBV6-5 with TRBJ2-4; D may be TRBD1 (6 bases). Trimming took 0 bases from V and 6 from J, leaving 12 bases between them. The V gene's germline CDR1 is MNHEY and CDR2 SVGAGI. There are 15 residues in the CDR3. CDR3 nucleotides: TGTGCCAGCAGTTACTCGGCAGGGGTGGGAAACATTCAGTACTTC. Amino acids: CASSYSAGVGNIQYF.

This chain links TRBV29-1 with TRBJ1-1, with TRBD1 as a possible D gene (5 bases). Germline V gene lookup returns CDR1 SQVTM and CDR2 ANQGSEA. CDR3 length: 16 amino acids. The germline V and J ends were trimmed by 2 bases and 3 bases, with 19 bases remaining between them. The DNA of the CDR3 is TGCAGCGTTGAAAATATTAATATACGGGGGGACACTGAAGCTTTCTTT. It specifies CSVENINIRGDTEAFF. Full variable domain (remainder filled in from reference TRBV29-1 and TRBJ1-1): SAVISQKPSRDICQRGTSLTIQCQVDSQVTMMFWYRQQPGQSLTLIATANQGSEATYESGFVIDKFPISRPNLTFSTLTVSNMSPEDSSIYLCSVENINIRGDTEAFFGQGTRLTVV.

The chain joins TRBV5-1 to TRBJ2-1; D is possibly TRBD2 (6 bases). The V gene's germline CDR1 is SGHRS and CDR2 YFSETQ. The CDR3 length is 14 residues. Trimming removed 0 bases from V and 3 bases from J, with 7 bases in between. CDR3 region: CASSLGGGYNEQFF. CDR3 DNA sequence: TGCGCCAGCAGCTTGGGGGGAGGCTACAATGAGCAGTTCTTC.

V and J are TRBV5-5 and TRBJ2-5, with 9 bases aligning to TRBD1. CDR3 size: 15 residues. V dropped 5 bases and J dropped 5; count of bases not matched to a gene: 10. Germline V gives CDR1 SGHKS, CDR2 YYEKEE (reference sequence). For the CDR3, the DNA is TGTGCCAGCAGTCAACAGGGGGCGCGTTGGGAGACCCAGTACTTC. It specifies CASSQQGARWETQYF. Complete variable domain (other parts from reference TRBV5-5 and TRBJ2-5): DAGVTQSPTHLIKTRGQQVTLRCSPISGHKSVSWYQQVLGQGPQFIFQYYEKEERGRGNFPDRFSARQFPNYSSELNVNALLLGDSALYLCASSQQGARWETQYFGPGTRLLVL.

V usage is TRBV7-9 and J usage is TRBJ2-5, with 8 bases fitting TRBD2. V lost 3 bases to trimming and J lost 5 bases; unmatched junction nucleotides: 8. Germline V gives CDR1 SEHNR, CDR2 FQNEAQ (reference sequence). This CDR3 is built from 15 residues. CDR3 amino acids: CASSLAGGSHETQYF. Here the CDR3 DNA reads TGTGCCAGCAGCTTGGCGGGAGGTTCCCATGAGACCCAGTACTTC.

The chain recombines TRBV4-2 with TRBJ2-7; 7 nucleotides align to TRBD2. The length of the CDR3 is 14 residues. Germline V CDR1 and CDR2: LGHNA, YNFKEQ. V dropped 4 bases and J dropped 2; count of bases not matched to a gene: 5. CDR3 in amino acids: CASSPWGGAYEQYF. CDR3 in DNA: TGTGCCAGCAGCCCCTGGGGGGGGGCCTACGAGCAGTACTTC.